This TCR beta chain was identified during a study of CD8+ T cells in alopecia areata. Extracted RNA was reverse transcribed into cDNA, the sequencing template. Assay used: immunoSEQ multiplex PCR; TCRdb lists only in-frame clones, some missing. The repertoire consists of approximately 91,000 clones, with 35% to 45% occurring once and the leading ten covering about 0.79%. Germline loops: CDR1 SQVTM, CDR2 ANQGSEA. CDR3 length equals 12 residues. After removal of 4 bases from V and 4 bases from J, the junction contained 1 base not matched to a gene. The material sequenced was CD4+ T cells sorted from blood. The V and J genes are TRBV29-1 and TRBJ1-5; 7 bases agree with TRBD1. This clonotype originated in a human donor with alopecia areata. This chain's CDR3 is CSVGDRNQPQHF. The DNA of the CDR3 is TGCAGCGTTGGGGACAGAAATCAGCCCCAGCATTTT.